The T cell receptor (beta chain) under discussion was sequenced for a study of T cells expressing NK-cell markers. Background on the study: Obtained from sorted CD3+CD56+NKG2C+, CD3+CD56+NKG2C- and CD3+CD56-NKG2C+ T cells were the TCR beta repertoires. Study-level findings and limits: Questions lingered over whether expanded NKG2C+ T cell clones were HCMV-specific. The study found these clonotypes also leading the CD3+CD56-NKG2C+ fraction in a few donors.

TCRdb re-called the 5' RACE reads, yielding one record per CDR3 amino acid sequence without DNA. The sample has approximately 460,000 distinct CDR3 sequences; the top ten hold about 7.1%. Details on this clonotype: No antigen is known for it.

CDR3 size: 17 residues. CDR1 and CDR2 from the germline V gene are KGHSH and LQKENI. The sequenced material came from blood T cells: a sorted CD56 or NKG2C T cell subset, CD4+ or CD8+ T cells, or bulk PBMC T cells (not recorded which). The TCR comes from a woman between 18 and 75 years old in good health. The chain uses TRBV18 and TRBJ2-7. CDR3: CASSLEPSIRVRYEQYF.